The next 25 T cell receptor beta chains were all read from a single sample in a study of cytomegalovirus exposure and HLA in healthy donors. Using immunoSEQ multiplex PCR, the repertoire was profiled, and TCRdb retains in-frame clones only, with some absent. The sample has about 120,000 clones; roughly 90% are singletons. Input material: PBMCs. The receptors here all came from a woman aged 18-29 years in good health and CMV-seronegative.

V and J are TRBV27 and TRBJ2-7, with 7 bases fitting TRBD2. CDR1 and CDR2 (germline): MNHEY, SMNVEV (reference sequence). V lost 5 bases to trimming and J lost 3 bases; unmatched junction nucleotides: 10. CDR3 length: 15 residues. CDR3 coding DNA: TGTGCCAGCAGTCCGACTAGCCTATTAAACTACGAGCAGTACTTC. This sequence encodes CASSPTSLLNYEQYF.

This clone was observed a handful of times. The chain recombines TRBV30 with TRBJ1-2; tentative D call: TRBD1 (5 bases). V was pared by 2 bases and J by 6 bases, with 10 bases between. CDR1 is GTSNPN, CDR2 SVGIG, per germline (reference sequence). There are 12 residues in the CDR3. As DNA, the CDR3 is TGTGCCTGGAGTTATTGGGGGGATGGCTACACCTTC. It encodes CAWSYWGDGYTF.

The chain employs TRBV7-8 and TRBJ1-4, with D perhaps TRBD1 (5 bases). The CDR3 extends over 15 amino acids. Per the germline V gene, CDR1 is SGHVS and CDR2 is FQNEAQ. Trimming stripped 7 bases from V and 4 bases from J, with 16 bases between. CDR3 DNA: TGTGCCAGCAACTCCGACAGAGATATTAATGAAAAACTGTTTTTT. It specifies CASNSDRDINEKLFF.

The chain joins TRBV7-9 to TRBJ2-1; 9 bases agree with TRBD2. This CDR3 is 13 amino acids long. Germline assignment: CDR1 SEHNR and CDR2 FQNEAQ (reference sequence). After removal of 6 bases from V and 7 bases from J, the junction contained 4 bases not matched to a gene. CDR3 DNA: TGTGCCAGCAGGTGGCGGGAGGGAAATGAGCAGTTCTTC. The encoded protein is CASRWREGNEQFF.

This rearrangement joins TRBV11-2 to TRBJ1-2, with D unclear. The V gene's germline CDR1 is SGHAT and CDR2 FQNNGV. The V end was cut by 0 bases, the J end by 5 bases, with 13 bases between. The CDR3 has 15 residues. CDR3 protein: CASSLDLGARYGYTF. The CDR3 DNA reads as TGTGCCAGCAGCTTAGATCTAGGCGCGAGGTATGGCTACACCTTC.

The V gene is TRBV18, the J gene TRBJ2-5, with TRBD1 matching 9 bases. J lost 3 bases, V lost 2 bases, and 7 bases had no gene match. Per germline, CDR1 KGHSH and CDR2 LQKENI. This CDR3 spans 16 amino acids. The CDR3: CASSPWGTGPKETQYF. The CDR3 DNA is TGTGCCAGCTCACCATGGGGGACAGGGCCCAAAGAGACCCAGTACTTC.

V and J are TRBV7-9 and TRBJ1-2, with a tentative D call TRBD1 (5 bases). The CDR3 extends over 14 amino acids. Germline CDR1 and CDR2: SEHNR and FQNEAQ (reference sequence). V was pared by 4 bases and J by 8 bases, with 17 bases between. CDR3 nucleotide sequence: TGTGCCAGCAGCTCACGAGACAGAGGCGGAGGCTACACCTTC. Protein sequence: CASSSRDRGGGYTF.

This chain uses TRBV7-2 with TRBJ2-1; TRBD2 might be the D (5 bases). Germline values: CDR1 SGHTA, CDR2 FQGNSA. The V end lost 5 bases, the J end lost 5 bases, and 13 bases lay between the germline ends. This CDR3 is built from 14 residues. CDR3 in amino acids: CASSREVAHNEQFF. As DNA, the CDR3 is TGTGCCAGCAGCCGCGAGGTAGCGCACAATGAGCAGTTCTTC.

The chain combines TRBV5-1 with TRBJ2-5; tentative D call: TRBD2 (5 bases). Germline-derived CDR1 and CDR2 are SGHRS and YFSETQ. This CDR3 spans 16 amino acids. With 4 bases removed from V and 2 bases from J, the gap between germline ends came to 18 bases. DNA for the CDR3: TGCGCCAGCAGCCGAGGGCAGGCTACATTACAAGAGACCCAGTACTTC. Translated: CASSRGQATLQETQYF.

The rearrangement uses TRBV7-2 and TRBJ2-7; TRBD1 might be the D (5 bases). The CDR3 extends over 14 amino acids. Trimming pared 1 base from V and 3 bases from J, leaving 10 bases between. Germline V lookup: CDR1 SGHTA, CDR2 FQGNSA. The CDR3 coding sequence is TGTGCCAGCAGCTTAGAGTTAGGGGTCTACGAGCAGTACTTC. It is translated as CASSLELGVYEQYF.

The chain employs TRBV19 and TRBJ2-7, with 10 bases fitting TRBD1. The V gene's germline CDR1 is LNHDA and CDR2 SQIVND (reference sequence). The trim removed 4 bases at V and 2 bases at J, leaving 5 bases unmatched. This CDR3 is 15 amino acids long. Here the CDR3 reads CASSRRTGGAYEQYF. CDR3 sequence (DNA): TGTGCCAGTAGTAGACGGACAGGGGGGGCCTACGAGCAGTACTTC.

The chain joins TRBV7-4 to TRBJ1-3; D ambiguous. Germline V gives CDR1 SGHVT, CDR2 SQSDAQ. V lost 4 bases and J lost 2, with 12 bases in between. This CDR3 comprises 15 residues. DNA of the CDR3: TGTGCCAGCAGCTCCCGCCCGGGGACTGGAAACACCATATATTTT. Translation: CASSSRPGTGNTIYF.

The V gene is TRBV27, the J gene TRBJ2-7, with TRBD1 as a possible D gene (6 bases). The CDR3 is 14 amino acids. Germline V gene lookup returns CDR1 MNHEY and CDR2 SMNVEV (reference sequence). Trimming took 5 bases from V and 3 from J, leaving 14 bases between them. CDR3 bases: TGTGCCAGCAGTCCGCTTACAGGGTACTACGAGCAGTACTTC. As protein: CASSPLTGYYEQYF.

This clone was detected a few times. The V gene is TRBV10-3, the J gene TRBJ1-5; D is possibly TRBD1 (6 bases). Looked up from germline, CDR1 is ENHRY and CDR2 is SYGVKD. Trimming removed 6 bases from V and 2 bases from J, with 14 bases in between. The CDR3 spans 15 residues. The CDR3, as DNA: TGTGCCATCAGCCCTGGCAGGGGAGGCAATCAGCCCCAGCATTTT. Translated: CAISPGRGGNQPQHF.

This chain connects TRBV19 to TRBJ2-1; TRBD2 matches 9 bases. V shed 5 bases and J 10 bases; nucleotides not matched to a gene: 15. The CDR3 sequence is 16 residues long. The V gene's germline CDR1 is LNHDA and CDR2 SQIVND (reference sequence). CDR3 loop: CASSSPTGLASWEQFF. Written as DNA, the CDR3 is TGTGCCAGTAGTTCTCCAACGGGACTAGCATCATGGGAGCAGTTCTTC.

V and J are TRBV30 and TRBJ2-3; 11 positions agree with TRBD2. Germline CDR1 is GTSNPN and CDR2 is SVGIG (reference sequence). The CDR3 covers 18 residues. J gave up 2 bases and V 4 bases, and 14 bases lay outside the gene matches. As DNA, the CDR3 is TGTGCCTGGACTCTGACAGGGGGACTAGCGGAGGACACAGATACGCAGTATTTT. It yields the protein CAWTLTGGLAEDTDTQYF.

The chain has TRBV28 and TRBJ2-1; 9 bases align to TRBD1. With 2 bases clipped from V and 5 bases from J, the junction kept 16 bases outside the gene matches. The CDR3 covers 19 residues. Germline loops: CDR1 MDHEN, CDR2 SYDVKM. The CDR3 coding sequence is TGTGCCAGCAGTTTACGACGATTCCTTCTCCGGGACAGGGACAATGAGCAGTTCTTC. This gives the protein CASSLRRFLLRDRDNEQFF.

This chain uses TRBV5-1 with TRBJ1-5, with TRBD1 as a possible D gene (5 bases). V was clipped by 0 bases and J by 3 bases, with 7 bases between them. The CDR3 runs 14 residues. Germline V gives CDR1 SGHRS, CDR2 YFSETQ. The CDR3 is CASSLGQFNQPQHF. The CDR3 nucleotides read TGCGCCAGCAGCTTGGGACAGTTCAATCAGCCCCAGCATTTT.

The chain couples TRBV7-8 to TRBJ2-7; weak D call: TRBD2 (7 bases). V lost 2 bases to trimming and J lost 5 bases, with 10 bases between them. The CDR3 consists of 13 residues. Germline V gives CDR1 SGHVS, CDR2 FQNEAQ. CDR3 sequence reads: CASSLLGGHEQYF. DNA of the CDR3: TGTGCCAGCAGCTTACTGGGGGGGCACGAGCAGTACTTC.

The genes are TRBV4-1 and TRBJ1-1, with 9 bases fitting TRBD1. Germline V gene sequence: CDR1 MGHRA, CDR2 YSYEKL. V shed 4 bases, J shed 5 bases, and the junction held 2 bases outside the gene matches. This CDR3 is built from 13 residues. The DNA for the CDR3 is TGCGCCAGCAGCCGGACAGGGGAAACTGAAGCTTTCTTT. This gives the protein CASSRTGETEAFF.

This chain uses TRBV4-1 with TRBJ1-2, with TRBD1 matching over 8 bases. Germline lookup yields CDR1 MGHRA and CDR2 YSYEKL. This CDR3 contains 14 residues. V lost 3 bases and J lost 4; bases outside the gene matches: 4. In nucleotides, the CDR3 is TGCGCCAGCAGCCACCCTGGGACAGGCTATGGCTACACCTTC. Translation: CASSHPGTGYGYTF.

J is TRBJ2-2 and V is TRBV9, with D maybe TRBD2 (6 bases). Germline V CDR1 and CDR2: SGDLS, YYNGEE. CDR3 size: 18 residues. The V gene lost 4 bases and the J gene lost 3 bases, with 22 bases spanning the gap. CDR3: CASSTRAAGQVDTGELFF. The CDR3 DNA is TGTGCCAGCAGCACCCGGGCAGCGGGTCAGGTTGACACCGGGGAGCTGTTTTTT.

This sequence joins TRBV9 and TRBJ2-1, with 12 bases lining up with TRBD2. The trim removed 4 bases at V and 3 bases at J, leaving 5 bases unmatched. The CDR3 consists of 16 residues. Germline CDR1 is SGDLS and CDR2 is YYNGEE. CDR3 coding DNA: TGTGCCAGCAGCCTGGGACTAGCGGGCTTCTACAATGAGCAGTTCTTC. It codes for CASSLGLAGFYNEQFF.

The chain has TRBV25-1 and TRBJ2-1, with D possibly TRBD1 on 6 matching bases. V lost 1 base and J lost 10, with 14 bases in between. Germline loops: CDR1 MGHDK, CDR2 SYGVNS. This CDR3 contains 14 residues. CDR3 residues: CASSESYLDREQFF. As DNA, the CDR3 is TGTGCCAGCAGTGAATCATATCTTGACAGGGAGCAGTTCTTC.

This clone was detected only once. The J gene is TRBJ2-2, the V gene TRBV5-1; 7 bases are shared with TRBD2. J gave up 6 bases and V 4 bases, and 15 bases lay outside the gene matches. Per germline, CDR1 SGHRS and CDR2 YFSETQ. The CDR3 covers 17 residues. The CDR3 is CASSPEGGEGTPGELFF. In nucleotides, the CDR3 is TGCGCCAGCAGCCCGGAAGGCGGGGAGGGGACTCCCGGGGAGCTGTTTTTT. The whole variable domain, remainder taken from reference TRBV5-1 and TRBJ2-2, is KAGVTQTPRYLIKTRGQQVTLSCSPISGHRSVSWYQQTPGQGLQFLFEYFSETQRNKGNFPGRFSGRQFSNSRSEMNVSTLELGDSALYLCASSPEGGEGTPGELFFGEGSRLTVL.